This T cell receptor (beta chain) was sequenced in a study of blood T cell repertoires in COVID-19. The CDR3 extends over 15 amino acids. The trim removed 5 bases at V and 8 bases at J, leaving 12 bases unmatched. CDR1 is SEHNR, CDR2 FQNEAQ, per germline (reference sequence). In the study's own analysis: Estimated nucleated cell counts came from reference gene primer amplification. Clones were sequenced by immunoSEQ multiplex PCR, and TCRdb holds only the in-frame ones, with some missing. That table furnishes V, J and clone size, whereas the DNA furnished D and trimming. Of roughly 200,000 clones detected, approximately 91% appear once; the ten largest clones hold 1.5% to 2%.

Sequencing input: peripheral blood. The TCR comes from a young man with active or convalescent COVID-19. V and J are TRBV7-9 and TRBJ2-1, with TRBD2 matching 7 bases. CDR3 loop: CASSQRLATIHEQFF. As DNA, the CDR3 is TGTGCCAGCAGCCAGAGACTAGCTACGATTCATGAGCAGTTCTTC.